This T cell receptor (beta chain) was recorded in a study of shared clonotypes between healthy human individuals. Sequencing was performed with immunoSEQ multiplex PCR; in TCRdb, only in-frame clones are kept and a portion is missing. The table has about 800,000 clones, about 96% seen once; the top ten hold under 0.25%. In the naive CD8 group, cells lacked CD45RO and were positively selected for CCR7, so terminally differentiated effector memory CD45RA+ cells were left out. CDR1 and CDR2 (germline): SNHLY, FYNNEI. With 10 bases clipped from V and 7 bases from J, the junction kept 3 bases outside the gene matches. The CDR3 is 13 amino acids.

Material: naive CD8+ T cells sorted from blood. The TCR sequence derives from a man under 40 in good health. This sequence joins TRBV2 and TRBJ2-1, with 14 bases that match TRBD2. The CDR3 region is CAIRTSGRNEQFF. The CDR3 DNA follows: TGTGCCATCCGGACTAGCGGGAGGAATGAGCAGTTCTTC.